These T cell receptor beta chains were read from a single sample in a study of beta chain features in type 1 diabetes. TCRdb keeps only in-frame clones here, not all; method: immunoSEQ multiplex PCR. The sample contains 450,000 or so clones, more than 9.5% of which appear only once. What was sequenced was naive CD4+ T cells from blood. The receptors shown here come from a woman between 18 and 29 years old in good health. Each CDR3 is given without its conserved first and last residue.

V gene: TRBV7-2; J gene: TRBJ2-5; CDR3 protein: ASSLVGETQY
V gene: TRBV20-1; J gene: TRBJ2-1; CDR3 protein: SARDLYEQF
V gene: TRBV15; J gene: TRBJ1-6; CDR3 protein: ATTSSYNSPLH
V gene: TRBV7-2; J gene: TRBJ2-3; CDR3 protein: ASSAYTDTQY
V gene: TRBV19; J gene: TRBJ2-1; CDR3 protein: ASSIPLGTSGSSYNEQF
V gene: TRBV6-6; J gene: TRBJ1-4; CDR3 protein: ASSYAPSGDEKLF
V gene: TRBV20-1; J gene: TRBJ2-5; CDR3 protein: SAKSGETQY
V gene: TRBV18; J gene: TRBJ2-3; CDR3 protein: ASSPHPDTQY
V gene: TRBV7-2; J gene: TRBJ2-1; CDR3 protein: ASSLVGLPRYNEQF
V gene: TRBV2; J gene: TRBJ2-3; CDR3 protein: ASSSFGLAGRDTQY
V gene: TRBV6-6; J gene: TRBJ2-2; CDR3 protein: ASRGGTGELF
V gene: TRBV4-2; J gene: TRBJ2-5; CDR3 protein: ASSQDLTGQTQY
V gene: TRBV11-2; J gene: TRBJ2-4; CDR3 protein: ASSFWDYEQY
V gene: TRBV6-1; J gene: TRBJ2-1; CDR3 protein: ASSTDRGGLNEQF
V gene: TRBV20-1; J gene: TRBJ2-3; CDR3 protein: SASYGNTQY
V gene: TRBV6-1; J gene: TRBJ1-2; CDR3 protein: ASSTVAYT
V gene: TRBV19; J gene: TRBJ1-5; CDR3 protein: ASSIAGRQPQH
V gene: TRBV7-9; J gene: TRBJ1-2; CDR3 protein: ASSSPGQLYGYT
V gene: TRBV28; J gene: TRBJ2-1; CDR3 protein: ASSTNKLSSYNEQF
V gene: TRBV28; J gene: TRBJ2-3; CDR3 protein: ASSLPYGQTTQY
V gene: TRBV4-3; J gene: TRBJ2-6; CDR3 protein: ASSRVAQGVVSGANVLT
V gene: TRBV19; J gene: TRBJ2-5; CDR3 protein: ASNTGTGALETQY
V gene: TRBV7-2; J gene: TRBJ2-3; CDR3 protein: ASSLTRGGTDTQY
V gene: TRBV7-9; J gene: TRBJ2-6; CDR3 protein: ASSLGYASSGANVLT
V gene: TRBV7-2; J gene: TRBJ2-4; CDR3 protein: ASSEGQGAINIQY
V gene: TRBV2; J gene: TRBJ2-1; CDR3 protein: ASKPGLAGGNEQF
V gene: TRBV2; J gene: TRBJ2-5; CDR3 protein: ASQRGLAGETQY
V gene: TRBV7-4; J gene: TRBJ2-3; CDR3 protein: ASSSFWTDTQY
V gene: TRBV11-3; J gene: TRBJ2-5; CDR3 protein: ASSPWILQETQY
V gene: TRBV30; J gene: TRBJ1-3; CDR3 protein: AAYLDSGNTIY
V gene: TRBV29-1; J gene: TRBJ2-1; CDR3 protein: SAERDRGYNEQF
V gene: TRBV5-1; J gene: TRBJ1-4; CDR3 protein: ASSSGQVDEKLF
V gene: TRBV27; J gene: TRBJ1-1; CDR3 protein: ASSRPQGQAF
V gene: TRBV29-1; J gene: TRBJ2-7; CDR3 protein: SVDLSPYEQY
V gene: TRBV28; J gene: TRBJ2-2; CDR3 protein: ASSQQGLRNTGELF
V gene: TRBV9; J gene: TRBJ1-1; CDR3 protein: ASSVQSMNTEAF
V gene: TRBV29-1; J gene: TRBJ2-5; CDR3 protein: SVGTGEETQY
V gene: TRBV7-2; J gene: TRBJ2-1; CDR3 protein: ASSFSSGLAGEYNEQF
V gene: TRBV29-1; J gene: TRBJ2-7; CDR3 protein: SVGDSSYEQY
V gene: TRBV29-1; J gene: TRBJ2-7; CDR3 protein: SVERQGAPNEQY
V gene: TRBV30; J gene: TRBJ1-5; CDR3 protein: AWSNRPNRPQH
V gene: TRBV4-1; J gene: TRBJ1-1; CDR3 protein: ASSQDVGRGPAEAF
V gene: TRBV10-3; J gene: TRBJ2-1; CDR3 protein: AISESGADYNEQF
V gene: TRBV6-5; J gene: TRBJ2-1; CDR3 protein: ASSPAGGRYNEQF
V gene: TRBV29-1; J gene: TRBJ1-3; CDR3 protein: STSEIGNTIY
V gene: TRBV28; J gene: TRBJ2-3; CDR3 protein: ASILSRGTDTQY
V gene: TRBV7-8; J gene: TRBJ2-3; CDR3 protein: ASSRQGAATDTQY
V gene: TRBV28; J gene: TRBJ1-6; CDR3 protein: ASSFLASTSPLH
V gene: TRBV4-2; J gene: TRBJ2-2; CDR3 protein: ASSQEPKAGRTGELF
V gene: TRBV7-2; J gene: TRBJ1-1; CDR3 protein: ASSLDLGQGEAF
V gene: TRBV6-5; J gene: TRBJ2-7; CDR3 protein: ASEVGLEQY
V gene: TRBV18; J gene: TRBJ2-1; CDR3 protein: ASSPLELAINEQF
V gene: TRBV7-2; J gene: TRBJ2-1; CDR3 protein: ASSPGLAKNEQF
V gene: TRBV2; J gene: TRBJ2-7; CDR3 protein: ASKEQPLDEQY
V gene: TRBV9; J gene: TRBJ1-1; CDR3 protein: ASSVVARGIDRAF
V gene: TRBV4-3; J gene: TRBJ1-6; CDR3 protein: ASSQGGRNSPLH
V gene: TRBV11-2; J gene: TRBJ2-1; CDR3 protein: ASSSIAGTPYNEQF
V gene: TRBV7-2; J gene: TRBJ2-7; CDR3 protein: ASSARDRGLREQY
V gene: TRBV16; J gene: TRBJ2-7; CDR3 protein: ASSQVREDEQY
V gene: TRBV4-3; J gene: TRBJ2-1; CDR3 protein: ASSQRSLYNEQF